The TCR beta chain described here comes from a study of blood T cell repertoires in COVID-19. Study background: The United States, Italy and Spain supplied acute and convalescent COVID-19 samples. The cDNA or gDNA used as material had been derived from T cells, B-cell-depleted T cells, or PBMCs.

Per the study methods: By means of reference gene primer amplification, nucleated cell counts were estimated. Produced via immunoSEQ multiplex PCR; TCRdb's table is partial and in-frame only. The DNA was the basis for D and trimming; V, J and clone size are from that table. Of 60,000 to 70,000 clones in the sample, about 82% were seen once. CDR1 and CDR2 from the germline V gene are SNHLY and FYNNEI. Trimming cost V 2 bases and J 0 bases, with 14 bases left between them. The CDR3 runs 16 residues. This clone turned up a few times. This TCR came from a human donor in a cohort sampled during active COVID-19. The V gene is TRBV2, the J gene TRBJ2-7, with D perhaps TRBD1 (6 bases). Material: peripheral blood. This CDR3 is CASSEIGRTASYEQYF. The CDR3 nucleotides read TGTGCCAGCAGTGAAATTGGAAGGACAGCCTCCTACGAGCAGTACTTC.